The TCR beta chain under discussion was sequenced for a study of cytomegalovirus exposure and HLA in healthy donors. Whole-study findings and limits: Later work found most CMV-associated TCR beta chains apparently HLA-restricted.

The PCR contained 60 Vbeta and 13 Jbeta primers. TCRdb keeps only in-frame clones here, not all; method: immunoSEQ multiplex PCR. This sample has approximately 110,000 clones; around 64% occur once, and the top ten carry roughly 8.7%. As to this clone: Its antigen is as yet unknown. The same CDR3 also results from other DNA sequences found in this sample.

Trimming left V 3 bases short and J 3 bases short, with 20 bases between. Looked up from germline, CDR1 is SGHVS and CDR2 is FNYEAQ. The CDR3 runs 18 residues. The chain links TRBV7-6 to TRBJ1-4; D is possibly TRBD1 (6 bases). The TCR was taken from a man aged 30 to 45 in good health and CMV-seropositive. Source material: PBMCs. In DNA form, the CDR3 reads TGTGCCAGCAGCTTCCAACCACTAAAACAGGGTTCTAATGAAAAACTGTTTTTT. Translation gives CASSFQPLKQGSNEKLFF.